A selection of T cell receptor beta chains follows, all from one sample in a study of blood T cell repertoires in COVID-19. The repertoire was sequenced with immunoSEQ multiplex PCR; TCRdb's copy has only in-frame clones and lacks some. The sample includes tens of thousands of clones, just over 85% of them seen just once. Specimen: peripheral blood. These receptor sequences come from a woman older than 75 with active or convalescent COVID-19. CDR3s include the opening cysteine and the closing phenylalanine or tryptophan. Each record gives: J gene, clone size, D gene, V gene, CDR3 DNA, CDR3 protein. D genes are given only for firm matches. Expanded clones are given a class, and other clones once, few, many or no size at all.

TRBJ2-7	-	TRBD1	TRBV18	TGTGCCAGCTCACCTTCAGGGGGAAAGGCCGAGCAGTACTTC	CASSPSGGKAEQYF
TRBJ2-1	-	-	TRBV11-3	TGTGCCAGCAGCTTGTCGGTGGAGAATGAGCAGTTCTTC	CASSLSVENEQFF
TRBJ1-1	-	-	TRBV6-5	TGTGCCAGCAGTTACTCTTCCTTAGGGGTACGAACTGAAGCTTTCTTT	CASSYSSLGVRTEAFF
TRBJ2-5	once	TRBD1	TRBV6-6	TGTGCCAGCACCGACAGGGGACCTTGGACCCAGTACTTC	CASTDRGPWTQYF
TRBJ2-3	-	-	TRBV29-1	TGCAGCGTTGAGTACAGTTCTTCGCAGTATTTT	CSVEYSSSQYF
TRBJ1-1	-	-	TRBV7-8	TGTGCCGTATCAGATAACACTGAAGCTTTCTTT	CAVSDNTEAFF
TRBJ1-5	-	-	TRBV24-1	TGTGCCACCCGACAACTTTTATCTGCCGGTCCCCAGCATTTT	CATRQLLSAGPQHF
TRBJ1-1	-	-	TRBV3-1/TRBV3-2	TGTGCCAGCAGCTCCCGGGGAGGGTCCACTGAAGCTTTCTTT	CASSSRGGSTEAFF
TRBJ2-6	-	TRBD1	TRBV5-1	TGCGCCAGCAGCTCAGACAGGGCTGGGGCCAACGTCCTGACTTTC	CASSSDRAGANVLTF
TRBJ2-5	-	TRBD2	TRBV27	TGTGCCAGCAGTTTGACTAGCGGGAGCTATGAGACCCAGTACTTC	CASSLTSGSYETQYF
TRBJ1-2	-	TRBD1	TRBV2	TGTGCCAGCATGGGGCAGGGGGCGCGTGGCTACACCTTC	CASMGQGARGYTF
TRBJ2-3	-	-	TRBV2	TGTGCCAGCAGTGTTAGGCAGGGTAAAAATACGCAGTATTTT	CASSVRQGKNTQYF
TRBJ2-1	once	TRBD2	TRBV7-8	TGTGCCAGCACCCCCGGACTAGGTTGGAGCAATGAGCAGTTCTTC	CASTPGLGWSNEQFF
TRBJ2-1	-	TRBD2	TRBV5-1	TGCGCCAGCAGCTTAACTAGCGGCCCCTACAATGAGCAGTTCTTC	CASSLTSGPYNEQFF
TRBJ1-2	-	TRBD1	TRBV6-1	TGTGCCAGCAGGGAAGGGGGCGCAGACTATGGCTACACCTTC	CASREGGADYGYTF
TRBJ1-2	-	TRBD1	TRBV5-1	TGCGCCAGCAGCCTCGGGACAGGGGATGGCTACACCTTC	CASSLGTGDGYTF
TRBJ1-1	once	-	TRBV5-4	TGTGCCAGCAGAACAAGGGCAGGGGCGGGTTTGAACACTGAAGCTTTCTTT	CASRTRAGAGLNTEAFF
TRBJ2-2	-	TRBD2	TRBV9	TGTGCCAGCAGCGTTAAACTAGCGGGGGGCGACGCGAACACCGGGGAGCTGTTTTTT	CASSVKLAGGDANTGELFF
TRBJ1-1	once	-	TRBV16	TGTGCCAGCAGCCAATCCGGTGAAGCTTTCTTT	CASSQSGEAFF
TRBJ1-2	-	TRBD1	TRBV6-5	TGTGCCAGCAGTCCCACAGGGGGCAGGTATGGCTACACCTTC	CASSPTGGRYGYTF
TRBJ2-5	-	-	TRBV29-1	TGCAGCGTTCGTTCTGGGAGAGAGACCCAGTACTTC	CSVRSGRETQYF
TRBJ1-5	few	-	TRBV20-1	TGCAGTGCTAGCCCAGATCAGCCCCAGCATTTT	CSASPDQPQHF
TRBJ2-2	medium-sized	TRBD2	TRBV9	TGTGCCAGCAGAGGGGAGGGCACCGGGGAGCTGTTTTTT	CASRGEGTGELFF
TRBJ2-1	-	-	TRBV29-1	TGCAGCGTTGAAGATGGGCGGCGGGTTACCTACAATGAGCAGTTCTTC	CSVEDGRRVTYNEQFF
TRBJ2-3	once	-	TRBV29-1	TGCAGCGTTGAGGCCTTCGGCGGCATTTCTAGCACAGATACGCAGTATTTT	CSVEAFGGISSTDTQYF
TRBJ2-2	-	-	TRBV6-5	TGTGCCAGCAAGGGCGGCGGGGCCACCGGGGAGCTGTTTTTT	CASKGGGATGELFF
TRBJ2-1	-	-	TRBV4-3	TGCGCCAGCAGCCGTCAGCGTGGTGAGCAGTTCTTC	CASSRQRGEQFF
TRBJ1-5	-	TRBD1	TRBV18	TGTGCCAGCTCACCAGGGACAGGGGGTCAGCCCCAGCATTTT	CASSPGTGGQPQHF
TRBJ1-2	-	-	TRBV7-6	TGTGCCAGCAGCCCCAAGCAGGGCCAAGGCTACACCTTC	CASSPKQGQGYTF
TRBJ2-2	-	TRBD2	TRBV7-2	TGTGCCAGCAGCTTAAGCTGGGGGGGAAACACCGGGGAGCTGTTTTTT	CASSLSWGGNTGELFF
TRBJ2-7	-	-	TRBV3-1/TRBV3-2	TGTGCCAGCAGCCAAGATACATTCGAGCAGTACTTC	CASSQDTFEQYF
TRBJ2-7	-	TRBD2	TRBV18	TGTGCCAGCTCACCCGGACTAGCGGGAGATATGTACGAGCAGTACTTC	CASSPGLAGDMYEQYF
TRBJ2-2	-	TRBD1	TRBV6-1	TGTGCCAGCAGTGTCGGACAGGGTGCCAACACCGGGGAGCTGTTTTTT	CASSVGQGANTGELFF
TRBJ2-1	-	-	TRBV9	TGTGCCACCCAGGGAGGTGGTAATGAGCAGTTCTTC	CATQGGGNEQFF
TRBJ2-7	few	-	TRBV5-4	TGTGCCAGCAGCTCTCCGGACAACTACGAGCAGTACTTC	CASSSPDNYEQYF
TRBJ2-3	-	-	TRBV7-9	TGTGCCAGCAGCTTAGAGGGGGAAGCAGATACGCAGTATTTT	CASSLEGEADTQYF
TRBJ2-2	-	TRBD2	TRBV5-1	TGCGCCAGCAGCTCCTCCCCGGGACTAGCGGGCTACACCGGGGAGCTGTTTTTT	CASSSSPGLAGYTGELFF
TRBJ2-2	-	-	TRBV6-5	TGTGCCAGCATCCCTCCGAGGCTGAACACCGGGGAGCTGTTTTTT	CASIPPRLNTGELFF
TRBJ2-3	-	-	TRBV12-3/TRBV12-4	TGTGCCAGCAGCTCCCCCGGCACAGATACGCAGTATTTT	CASSSPGTDTQYF
TRBJ1-4	-	-	TRBV28	TGTGCCAGCAGTCAATTTCAGGGCATGCGCAAACTGTTTTTT	CASSQFQGMRKLFF
TRBJ1-6	few	TRBD1	TRBV6-5	TGTGCCAGCAGTTCCGACAGGGGGTCTAATTCACCCCTCCACTTT	CASSSDRGSNSPLHF
TRBJ1-2	-	-	TRBV28	TGTGCCAGCAGCAGTCTACCCCCTGATTGGGCCGTGGATGGCTACACCTTC	CASSSLPPDWAVDGYTF